This TCR beta chain was found in a study of human T cells and chemical hapten exposure (dated by TCRdb to about 2021). With regard to the full study: For sensitization, 2% DPC in acetone was applied to an approximately 2 cm by approximately 2 cm area of upper inner arm skin. Throughout the approximately 24-week study period, patients were also given weekly therapeutic DPC doses on the scalp. Patch testing was done on the upper back using Finn chambers containing 0.01% DPC, and results were scored after 6 days according to International Contact Dermatitis Research Group standards. The mostly female patient cohort included alopecia areata with under or over 50% scalp involvement, alopecia totalis and alopecia universalis. The libraries were sequenced as a pool, and the TCR yield per sample differed mostly because of small variations in library volumes within the pool. This study followed changes in the peripheral blood TCR repertoire in vivo during primary and secondary sensitization of alopecia patients to the hapten diphenylcyclopropenone (DPC). Blood samples were taken from patients before sensitization (week 0) and then at 2, 6 and about 24 weeks after DPC sensitization. Twenty-nine alopecia patients gave blood for TCR sequencing at one to four time points (pre-sensitization, 2, 6 and 24 weeks). Paper-wide results and their limitations: The number of TCRs above 1 in 1000 frequency did not change with DPC sensitization; there was no evidence of global repertoire structure alterations. Compared with pre-sensitization or healthy control sets, expanded TCRs formed significantly more large CDR3 similarity clusters, which is consistent with antigen-driven responses. Repeated subsampling changed both the strength of the expansion versus patch-test correlation and the threshold at which that correlation became significant. A positive correlation was found between the number of PT1 expanded TCRs and patch test score, with significance reached at thresholds 8, 16 and 32 but not 4. Alopecia, a presumed autoimmune disease, was present in all patients, so the immune response of the patients might differ from that of healthy individuals.

The CDR1 and CDR2 encoded by the germline V gene are ENHRY and SYGVKD. V gives up 3 bases and J gives up 6 bases, and the segment between their germline ends measures 15 bases. The CDR3 covers 14 residues, taking in both the cysteine and the phenylalanine. Only the CDR3 part of the read is kept: 42 bases, read in frame from the first base. This clonotype appeared a few times. Its antigen is still unknown. Base qualities are not at hand, and no much larger clone is one base apart. This sample's time point label indicates: patch test 1, 2 weeks after DPC sensitization. The treatment or condition label of this sample denotes: therapeutic diphenylcyclopropenone sensitization with weekly scalp DPC. At every patch-test visit, the blood draw took place before the patch test was put on. Patients were eligible if aged 18 to 70, diagnosed with alopecia and judged suitable for DPC therapy, and pregnant patients were excluded. Total RNA was isolated from unfractionated whole blood collected in Tempus Blood RNA tubes.

Preparation of the library involved RACE. TCRdb shows the sequencer as NextSeq 500. During library preparation, unique molecular identifiers were attached to individual cDNA molecules so that TCRs could be counted in a quantitative, reproducible way. For every blood RNA sample, sequencing covered both the TCR alpha and TCR beta chains. The original pipeline was this. A median of about 100,000 TCRs per sample was observed, with a range of about 20,000 to 750,000. V, J and CDR3 annotation of the TCR reads was carried out using the Decombinator software suite. For the PS versus PT1 abundance plots, all samples were subsampled to the same number of TCRs (28,000). Expanded TCRs were defined as absent before sensitization and observed at least eight times at the 2-week time point. The public reads were quality trimmed at Q25 with fastp and then assembled into clones with MiXCR by TCRdb, keeping productive beta chains. Each CDR3 protein gets just one entry, which takes the most common genes and DNA from the rows behind it. What appears here as the V and J calls and clone size reflects TCRdb's work, not the paper's. The sample table holds some 400,000 distinct CDR3 sequences, of which around 5% were seen once. 2% to 2.5% of the sample is taken by the ten largest.

The TCR comes from a woman aged 50 to 60 with alopecia areata. Some clones in this sample may be carry-over from other donors' samples. The material sequenced was whole blood, taken in connection with sensitization to the hapten diphenylcyclopropenone (DPC). Rearrangement joined TRBV10-3 to TRBJ2-7; confidence is insufficient to name the D gene. This receptor carries the CDR3 CAISDPFHGSEQYF. The nucleotide sequence reads as follows: TGTGCCATCAGTGACCCTTTCCACGGGTCCGAGCAGTACTTC.